What follows is one T cell receptor beta chain and its context. In the source study's methods: Amplified reference gene primers provided the basis for estimating nucleated cell counts. The table came from immunoSEQ multiplex PCR; TCRdb's copy has only in-frame clones and leaves some out. That table gives V, J and clone size, and the DNA gave D and trimming. Among about 76,000 clones, about four fifths were seen once, and the ten largest hold 15% to 20%. The data derive from a study of blood T cell repertoires in COVID-19. Study-level background: The United States, Italy and Spain supplied acute and convalescent COVID-19 samples.

The V gene's germline CDR1 is SQVTM and CDR2 ANQGSEA. V dropped 6 bases and J dropped 3; count of bases not matched to a gene: 7. The CDR3 runs 13 residues. Sequencing was carried out using peripheral blood. The TCR was taken from a woman aged 55-69 years with acute or convalescent COVID-19. The chain recombines TRBV29-1 with TRBJ2-7; 8 bases map to TRBD1. In DNA form, the CDR3 reads TGCAGCGTCATAACCACAGGGGGCTACGAGCAGTACTTC. Translated, it gives CSVITTGGYEQYF.